These 23 T cell receptor beta chains were all obtained from the same sample, sequenced in a study of beta chain features in type 1 diabetes. Study results and caveats: Shorter TCRB CDR3s, moderately but significantly so, were found in Type 1 diabetes patients in all four CD4+ subsets.

Antigens of these TCRs are unknown. Expressed TCRB transcripts were sequenced after all isolated RNA was converted to cDNA. This table comes from immunoSEQ multiplex PCR, and its TCRdb copy is limited to in-frame clones, with some not included. Of around 260,000 clones listed, over 20% were seen once; the top ten hold around 0.03%. Sequences were obtained from naive CD4+ T cells from blood. These receptors all stem from a woman aged 35 to 49 with type 1 diabetes.

This clone came up a few times. The rearrangement links TRBV9 to TRBJ2-3, with 9 positions matching TRBD1. V was pared by 4 bases and J by 1 base, with 10 bases of the junction left unmatched. This CDR3 region has 17 residues. Germline V CDR1 and CDR2: SGDLS, YYNGEE. The CDR3: CASSLPSGTGRTDTQYF. The DNA for the CDR3 is TGTGCCAGCAGCCTCCCTTCCGGGACAGGGCGCACAGATACGCAGTATTTT.

The chain combines TRBV11-2 with TRBJ1-1; 10 bases agree with TRBD1. The junction had 11 bases not matched to a gene; V was cut back by 5 bases and J by 5 bases. This CDR3 has 16 amino acids. Germline V gene sequence: CDR1 SGHAT, CDR2 FQNNGV. CDR3 DNA sequence: TGTGCCAGCAGCCCACACCCGGGACAGGGGCGTACTGAAGCTTTCTTT. Amino acid sequence: CASSPHPGQGRTEAFF.

This clone was picked up a small number of times. The gene calls are TRBV29-1 and TRBJ2-7; TRBD1 aligns across 10 bases. CDR3 length equals 15 residues. Germline V gene data show CDR1 as SQVTM and CDR2 as ANQGSEA. V was clipped by 7 bases and J by 2 bases; unmatched bases: 11. CDR3 nucleotide sequence: TGCAGCGCGAGACAGGGGGCCGGGGGCACCTACGAGCAGTACTTC. Translation gives CSARQGAGGTYEQYF.

This chain connects TRBV18 to TRBJ2-1, with TRBD1 matching over 10 bases. Trimming took 0 bases from V and 1 from J; bases not matched to a gene: 3. CDR3 length: 17 residues. The germline V gene encodes CDR1 KGHSH and CDR2 LQKENI. The CDR3 sequence is CASSPPLGQGSYNEQFF. CDR3 sequence (DNA): TGTGCCAGCTCACCACCCTTGGGACAGGGGTCCTACAATGAGCAGTTCTTC.

The chain combines TRBV5-1 with TRBJ2-1; D gene ambiguous. This CDR3 region has 15 residues. The V end lost 4 bases, the J end lost 0 bases, and 11 bases lay between the germline ends. Germline V lookup: CDR1 SGHRS, CDR2 YFSETQ. For the CDR3, the DNA is TGCGCCAGCAGCGGAACAGCTCGCTCCTACAATGAGCAGTTCTTC. It codes for CASSGTARSYNEQFF.

The sample holds a few counts of this clone. The chain uses TRBV15 and TRBJ2-1; D may be TRBD1 (5 bases). Germline CDR1 reads LNHNV; CDR2 reads YYDKDF (reference sequence). Trimming removed 3 bases at V and 8 bases at J, with 11 bases between. The length of the CDR3 is 13 residues. The CDR3 region is CATSRNQGDEQFF. The CDR3 coding sequence is TGTGCCACCAGCAGGAACCAGGGCGATGAGCAGTTCTTC. Together with reference TRBV15 and TRBJ2-1, the CDR3 gives the full variable domain: DAMVIQNPRYQVTQFGKPVTLSCSQTLNHNVMYWYQQKSSQAPKLLFHYYDKDFNNEADTPDNFQSRRPNTSFCFLDIRSPGLGDTAMYLCATSRNQGDEQFFGPGTRLTVL.

This sequence joins TRBV19 and TRBJ2-3; TRBD2 is a possible D gene (6 bases). The V and J ends lost 2 bases and 3 bases respectively, with 12 bases between them. The CDR3 totals 15 residues. Per germline, CDR1 LNHDA and CDR2 SQIVND (reference sequence). The CDR3 protein is CASSIPGGRTDTQYF. The DNA of the CDR3 is TGTGCCAGTAGTATACCCGGGGGTAGAACAGATACGCAGTATTTT. Based on the CDR3 plus reference TRBV19 and TRBJ2-3, the full variable domain is DGGITQSPKYLFRKEGQNVTLSCEQNLNHDAMYWYRQDPGQGLRLIYYSQIVNDFQKGDIAEGYSVSREKKESFPLTVTSAQKNPTAFYLCASSIPGGRTDTQYFGPGTRLTVL.

There are a few counts of this clone. The rearrangement links TRBV6-6 to TRBJ2-6; D is unresolved. Germline V gene sequence: CDR1 MNHNY, CDR2 SVGAGI (reference sequence). The CDR3 loop spans 15 amino acids. V was pared by 4 bases and J by 2 bases, with 9 bases between. In DNA, the CDR3 is TGTGCCAGCAGTTTGCCTAAAACTGGGGCCAACGTCCTGACTTTC. This translates into CASSLPKTGANVLTF.

The chain combines TRBV29-1 with TRBJ2-3; the D is unclear. This CDR3 is built from 13 residues. Germline values: CDR1 SQVTM, CDR2 ANQGSEA. The V and J ends lost 4 bases and 4 bases respectively, with 12 bases between them. The DNA for the CDR3 is TGCAGCGTTGGTTCGCGACTCGCAGATACGCAGTATTTT. Protein: CSVGSRLADTQYF.

In this sample, this clone turned up a few times. The chain employs TRBV29-1 and TRBJ2-3; D may be TRBD2 (7 bases). The V end lost 0 bases, the J end lost 1 base, and 14 bases lay between the germline ends. Germline values: CDR1 SQVTM, CDR2 ANQGSEA. This CDR3 region has 16 residues. The CDR3 loop is CSVEDLAGARTDTQYF. Here the CDR3 DNA reads TGCAGCGTTGAAGATCTGGCGGGGGCCCGCACAGATACGCAGTATTTT.

This clone was observed a few times. The chain has TRBV5-1 and TRBJ2-1, with a possible D match to TRBD2 (6 bases). The germline V gene has CDR1 SGHRS and CDR2 YFSETQ. The V and J ends lost 4 bases and 0 bases respectively, with 17 bases between them. The CDR3 is 17 residues long. CDR3 amino acids: CASSLASAGSSYNEQFF. For the CDR3, the DNA is TGCGCCAGCAGCCTCGCCTCCGCGGGAAGCTCCTACAATGAGCAGTTCTTC.

The rearrangement uses TRBV28 and TRBJ2-5, with TRBD2 matching over 7 bases. Trimming at V came to 6 bases and at J to 4 bases, leaving 8 bases not matched to a gene. CDR3 length: 14 residues. Germline CDR1 MDHEN, CDR2 SYDVKM. The CDR3 loop is CASSPGRGGETQYF. The CDR3 region has the DNA TGTGCCAGCAGCCCGGGCCGCGGGGGAGAGACCCAGTACTTC.

The CDR3 DNA is TGTGCCAGCAGCCAAGCCGGGACAGGGAACTATGGCTACACCTTC. This gives the protein CASSQAGTGNYGYTF. This sequence joins TRBV4-2 and TRBJ1-2, with 9 bases lining up with TRBD1. CDR1 LGHNA and CDR2 YNFKEQ come from the germline V gene. This CDR3 has 15 amino acids. With V trimmed by 1 base and J by 2 bases, 2 bases remained unmatched.

This clone turned up a few times. V and J are TRBV2 and TRBJ1-5; D gene ambiguous. Trimming took 4 bases from V and 4 from J, leaving 8 bases between them. The germline V gene encodes CDR1 SNHLY and CDR2 FYNNEI. The CDR3 covers 13 residues. The CDR3 protein is CASSGLPNQPQHF. Written as DNA, the CDR3 is TGTGCCAGCAGTGGGCTCCCGAATCAGCCCCAGCATTTT.

This clone was counted between two and nine times. The chain uses TRBV12-5 and TRBJ2-5, with a possible D match to TRBD1 (5 bases). Germline assignment: CDR1 LGHNT and CDR2 FRNRAP. There are 14 residues in the CDR3. V shed 5 bases and J shed 2 bases, with 12 bases lying between them. CDR3 nucleotides: TGTGCTAGTGGTCCTGGGAAGGGGCAAGAGACCCAGTACTTC. It codes for CASGPGKGQETQYF.

This rearrangement joins TRBV6-6 to TRBJ2-1; TRBD1 matches at 7 bases. The CDR3 runs to 13 residues. The V gene end was trimmed by 11 bases and the J gene end by 0 bases; junction bases not matched to a gene: 4. CDR1 is MNHNY, CDR2 SVGAGI, per germline (reference sequence). CDR3 loop: CASRQGSYNEQFF. The CDR3 region has the DNA TGTGCCTCCCGACAGGGCTCCTACAATGAGCAGTTCTTC.

V is TRBV23-1 and J is TRBJ2-5; D not certain. TRBV23-1 is flagged as an ORF with uncertain function. The CDR3 totals 12 residues. V was shortened by 0 bases and J by 10 bases, with 9 bases between the two germline ends. Written as DNA, the CDR3 is TGCGCCAGCAGTCAATCCCCCAGGATCCAGTACTTC. It specifies CASSQSPRIQYF.

The V gene is TRBV4-2, the J gene TRBJ1-2, with D perhaps TRBD1 (6 bases). This CDR3 comprises 15 residues. CDR1 and CDR2 (germline): LGHNA, YNFKEQ. The ends were cut back, 4 bases at V and 9 bases at J, with 21 bases in the middle. The CDR3 sequence is CASSLDDRPPSSYTF. For the CDR3, the DNA is TGTGCCAGCAGCCTAGACGACAGGCCACCCTCCAGCTACACCTTC.

The J gene is TRBJ2-5, the V gene TRBV18, with TRBD1 matching 9 bases. Germline CDR1 KGHSH, CDR2 LQKENI. This CDR3 contains 15 residues. J gave up 6 bases and V 2 bases, and 7 bases lay outside the gene matches. CDR3 loop: CASSPYTGGEKTQYF. The CDR3 coding sequence is TGTGCCAGCTCACCATACACAGGGGGCGAGAAGACCCAGTACTTC.

This clone has more than one count but fewer than ten. The V call is TRBV11-2, the J call TRBJ2-7, with TRBD2 matching 9 bases. In germline, CDR1 is SGHAT, CDR2 FQNNGV. V shed 1 base, J shed 2 bases, and the junction held 3 bases outside the gene matches. The CDR3 is 15 residues long. DNA of the CDR3: TGTGCCAGCAGCTTAGTCGCTAGCGGGACCTACGAGCAGTACTTC. Translating it yields CASSLVASGTYEQYF.

In this sample, this clone turned up a few times. The chain combines TRBV7-9 with TRBJ1-2; TRBD1 might be the D (6 bases). The V end lost 0 bases, the J end lost 2 bases, and 10 bases lay between the germline ends. Per the germline V gene, CDR1 is SEHNR and CDR2 is FQNEAQ (reference sequence). CDR3 length: 15 amino acids. The CDR3 here is CASSLAQGSNYGYTF. CDR3 in DNA: TGTGCCAGCAGCTTAGCCCAGGGGTCGAACTATGGCTACACCTTC.

This clone came up a few times. The chain carries TRBV19 and TRBJ1-2; 9 bases map to TRBD1. Trimming at V came to 8 bases and at J to 8 bases, leaving 9 bases not matched to a gene. CDR1 and CDR2 (germline): LNHDA, SQIVND (reference sequence). The length of the CDR3 is 13 residues. The DNA for the CDR3 is TGTGCCAGTGGAGGGACAGGGCTTGTCGGCTACACCTTC. This translates into CASGGTGLVGYTF.

The gene calls are TRBV4-2 and TRBJ2-1, with 13 nucleotides matching TRBD2. J was trimmed by 6 bases and V by 1 base; bases with no gene match: 6. Germline CDR1 reads LGHNA; CDR2 reads YNFKEQ. The CDR3 is made up of 17 amino acids. The CDR3 loop reads CASSQASLAGGGNEQFF. CDR3 DNA sequence: TGTGCCAGCAGCCAAGCCTCACTAGCGGGAGGGGGCAATGAGCAGTTCTTC.